The subject of this entry is one TCR beta chain. As yet, its antigen is unknown. The treatment here: 19 received Ad26.COV2.S at low or high dose, single or two shots; five or six received placebo; per-sample allocation not given. Sample collection was performed on day 63 after the first vaccine or placebo injection. Donation came from an adult in Boston who was aged 18-55 years. This entry comes from a study of Ad26.COV2.S vaccination and SARS-CoV-2 variants. General study points: Vaccine and placebo recipients had comparable breadth of non-spike TCRs.

Assay used: immunoSEQ multiplex PCR; TCRdb lists only in-frame clones, some missing. This sample has about 680,000 clones, with 89% found just once. Germline assignment: CDR1 SGHTS and CDR2 YDEGEE. The V end was cut by 5 bases, the J end by 0 bases, with 11 bases between. The CDR3 contains 14 residues. The chain employs TRBV5-8 and TRBJ1-1; D gene unclear. Material: peripheral blood, obtained in a trial of Ad26.COV2.S vaccine versus placebo. This TCR was recovered from a person aged 18-65 years who received the Ad26.COV2.S COVID-19 vaccine or a placebo. CDR3 sequence: CASRRGLMNTEAFF. In DNA form, the CDR3 reads TGTGCCAGCAGAAGAGGGTTGATGAACACTGAAGCTTTCTTT.